This T cell receptor beta chain originates from a study of shared clonotypes between healthy human individuals. Study-wide background: The donor pool was made up of a couple of women and three men aged 18 to 49.

CDR1 is SGHVS and CDR2 is FNYEAQ in the germline V gene. This CDR3 has 16 amino acids. The J segment lost 7 bases and the V segment lost 1 base, leaving 10 bases of the junction unmatched. Only CD45RO-negative cells positively selected for CCR7 counted as naive CD8 cells, so terminally differentiated effector memory CD45RA+ cells were excluded. The repertoire was sequenced with immunoSEQ multiplex PCR; TCRdb's copy has only in-frame clones and lacks some. The table has about 590,000 clones, just under 97% seen once. Specimen: naive CD8+ T cells sorted from blood. The receptor's source is a woman in her 30s in good health. J is TRBJ2-7 and V is TRBV7-6; TRBD1 agrees at 10 bases. CDR3 sequence reads: CASSLGGQGPNGEQYF. CDR3 DNA: TGTGCCAGCAGCTTAGGGGGACAGGGGCCCAACGGGGAGCAGTACTTC.